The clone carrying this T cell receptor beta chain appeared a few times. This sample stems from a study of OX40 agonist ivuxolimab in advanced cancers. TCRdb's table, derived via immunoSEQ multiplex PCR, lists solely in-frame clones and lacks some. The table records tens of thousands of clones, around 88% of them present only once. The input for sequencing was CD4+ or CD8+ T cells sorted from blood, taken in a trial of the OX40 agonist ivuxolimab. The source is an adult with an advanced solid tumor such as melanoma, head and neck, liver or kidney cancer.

The chain's CDR3 is CASSGLAGPPYEQYF. For the CDR3, the DNA is TGTGCCAGCAGCGGACTAGCGGGGCCCCCCTACGAGCAGTACTTC. This rearrangement joins TRBV9 to TRBJ2-7; TRBD2 matches at 11 bases. This CDR3 comprises 15 residues. Looked up from germline, CDR1 is SGDLS and CDR2 is YYNGEE. Trimming at V came to 3 bases and at J to 2 bases, leaving 4 bases not matched to a gene.